These T cell receptor beta chains were read from a single sample in a study of robustness of blood B and T cell sequencing. TCRdb analysed the PCR reads with MiXCR anew, one entry per CDR3 protein. The sample shows about 1,500 distinct CDR3 sequences, about 63% of them seen only once. The sequenced sample consisted of peripheral blood. Source of these receptors: a human donor in good health. The CDR3 runs from the conserved cysteine through the conserved F or W. D genes are given only for firm matches. Not every row has a clone size; where given, it reads once, few, many or a size class.

length	J	D	V	size	CDR3	DNA
17	TRBJ2-3	TRBD1	TRBV5-1	few	CASSRSWDSFVTDTQYF	TGCGCCAGCAGCCGATCGTGGGACAGTTTTGTGACAGATACGCAGTATTTT
12	TRBJ2-3	NA	TRBV10-3	NA	CAISEGPDTQYF	TGTGCCATCAGTGAAGGGCCAGATACGCAGTATTTT
14	TRBJ2-7	NA	TRBV20-1	NA	CSAETRGSSYEQYF	TGCAGTGCCGAGACGCGGGGAAGCTCCTACGAGCAGTACTTC
15	TRBJ1-6	NA	TRBV15	NA	CATSGDPGINSPLHF	TGTGCCACCAGCGGAGATCCCGGGATTAATTCACCCCTCCACTTT
16	TRBJ1-4	NA	TRBV15	few	CATSRDLGAVNEKLFF	TGTGCCACCAGCAGAGATCTGGGGGCTGTTAATGAAAAACTGTTTTTT
20	TRBJ2-4	NA	TRBV6-2/TRBV6-3	NA	CASSRVPSGGQTLAKNIQYF	TGTGCCAGCAGTAGGGTCCCTTCGGGGGGCCAGACCCTAGCCAAAAACATTCAGTACTTC
15	TRBJ2-7	NA	TRBV9	few	CASSVTGSGSYEQYF	TGTGCCAGCAGCGTAACAGGCTCGGGCTCCTACGAGCAGTACTTC
15	TRBJ2-1	TRBD2	TRBV29-1	NA	CSVGTRLAGHNEQFF	TGCAGCGTTGGAACCCGACTAGCGGGGCACAATGAGCAGTTCTTC
12	TRBJ2-7	TRBD2	TRBV20-1	NA	CSASGLAYEQYF	TGCAGTGCATCCGGACTAGCGTACGAGCAGTACTTC
15	TRBJ1-6	TRBD1	TRBV7-3	NA	CASKKDGQGNSPLHF	TGTGCCAGCAAGAAGGACGGACAGGGCAATTCACCCCTCCACTTT
16	TRBJ1-6	TRBD1	TRBV11-1	NA	CASSNSDRGDNSPLHF	TGTGCCAGCAGCAATTCGGACAGGGGGGATAATTCACCCCTCCACTTT
17	TRBJ1-1	NA	TRBV9	NA	CASSVEVVSGLNTEAFF	TGTGCCAGCAGCGTAGAGGTCGTTTCGGGTCTCAACACTGAAGCTTTCTTT
14	TRBJ1-1	NA	TRBV10-1	large	CASSESQGDTEAFF	TGCGCCAGCAGTGAGAGTCAGGGCGACACTGAAGCTTTCTTT
16	TRBJ2-5	NA	TRBV5-1	NA	CASSTGGSPRGETQYF	TGCGCCAGCAGCACCGGGGGTAGCCCAAGAGGAGAGACCCAGTACTTC
15	TRBJ2-1	NA	TRBV7-6	few	CASSLAWDIHNEQFF	TGTGCCAGCAGCTTAGCTTGGGACATCCACAATGAGCAGTTCTTC
18	TRBJ2-2	TRBD1	TRBV5-6	NA	CASSEDRGRNRNTGELFF	TGTGCCAGCAGCGAAGACAGGGGCCGAAACAGAAACACCGGGGAGCTGTTTTTT
16	TRBJ2-1	NA	TRBV5-1	NA	CASSLGQGAPGNEQFF	TGCGCCAGCAGCTTGGGCCAGGGAGCGCCCGGCAATGAGCAGTTCTTC
14	TRBJ2-5	NA	TRBV5-1	NA	CASSFGSSPETQYF	TGCGCCAGCAGCTTCGGGTCCTCCCCAGAGACCCAGTACTTC
15	TRBJ1-2	NA	TRBV28	NA	CASSPTWGTPYGYTF	TGTGCCAGCAGTCCCACGTGGGGGACACCCTATGGCTACACCTTC
15	TRBJ1-4	NA	TRBV7-8	NA	CASSLMGKVNEKLFF	TGTGCCAGCAGCTTAATGGGGAAAGTTAATGAAAAACTGTTTTTT
13	TRBJ2-1	NA	TRBV10-1	NA	CASSGEPYNEQFF	TGCGCCAGCTCAGGGGAACCCTACAATGAGCAGTTCTTC
16	TRBJ2-2	NA	TRBV15	NA	CATSRLNSGRTGELFF	TGTGCCACCAGCAGACTCAATTCGGGGAGGACCGGGGAGCTGTTTTTT
14	TRBJ2-7	NA	TRBV29-1	few	CSVSPDRTTGGQYF	TGCAGCGTTTCTCCGGACAGGACTACGGGGGGGCAGTACTTC
15	TRBJ2-5	NA	TRBV7-8	NA	CASSLGDSVRGTQYF	TGTGCCAGCAGCTTAGGAGACAGTGTACGGGGGACCCAGTACTTC
13	TRBJ2-3	TRBD2	TRBV6-2/TRBV6-3	NA	CASTSGGTDTQYF	TGTGCCAGCACTAGCGGGGGCACAGATACGCAGTATTTT
16	TRBJ2-7	TRBD1	TRBV5-1	NA	CASSLERTGGRHEQYF	TGCGCCAGCAGCTTGGAGCGGACAGGGGGCCGCCACGAGCAGTACTTC
16	TRBJ2-2	TRBD2	TRBV11-3	NA	CASRTLSGGNTGELFF	TGTGCCAGCAGAACCCTCTCGGGGGGGAACACCGGGGAGCTGTTTTTT
14	TRBJ2-1	NA	TRBV5-1	NA	CASSPPIDYNEQFF	TGCGCCAGCAGCCCCCCAATCGACTACAATGAGCAGTTCTTC
12	TRBJ2-5	NA	TRBV29-1	NA	CSVDTRQETQYF	TGCAGCGTTGACACAAGACAAGAGACCCAGTACTTC
17	TRBJ1-3	NA	TRBV30	hyperexpanded	CAWSVHPTDKAGNTIYF	TGTGCCTGGAGTGTACATCCCACAGATAAGGCTGGAAACACCATATATTTT
17	TRBJ1-2	NA	TRBV12-3/TRBV12-4	NA	CASSLGGDERDGYGYTF	TGTGCCAGCAGTTTAGGCGGGGATGAGCGAGACGGCTATGGCTACACATTC
14	TRBJ1-1	TRBD1	TRBV10-3	large	CAIKRWGTGDEAFF	TGTGCCATCAAACGTTGGGGGACAGGGGATGAAGCTTTCTTT
13	TRBJ1-4	NA	TRBV29-1	NA	CSVAFTTNEKLFF	TGCAGCGTTGCATTCACAACTAATGAAAAACTGTTTTTT
15	TRBJ1-2	NA	TRBV7-7	NA	CASSFPLAGDYGYTF	TGTGCCAGCAGCTTCCCTCTGGCAGGCGACTATGGCTACACCTTC
17	TRBJ1-2	TRBD1	TRBV6-1	NA	CASSEALLQGGVYGYTF	TGTGCCAGCAGTGAAGCCCTTCTTCAAGGGGGCGTCTATGGCTACACCTTC
11	TRBJ1-1	NA	TRBV5-6	large	CASSLETEAFF	TGTGCCAGCAGCTTGGAGACTGAAGCTTTCTTT
15	TRBJ1-2	NA	TRBV10-3	NA	CAISELGRKNYGYTF	TGTGCCATCAGTGAACTGGGACGGAAGAACTATGGCTACACCTTC
12	TRBJ2-1	NA	TRBV7-6	few	CASSSPPNEQFF	TGTGCCAGCAGCTCCCCCCCAAATGAGCAGTTCTTC
18	TRBJ2-7	TRBD2	TRBV7-2	NA	CASSLWSDAGGQNYEQYF	TGTGCCAGCAGCTTATGGAGCGACGCGGGGGGACAAAACTACGAGCAGTACTTC
14	TRBJ1-1	NA	TRBV7-9	NA	CASSLGQTNTEAFF	TGTGCCAGCAGCTTAGGACAGACGAACACTGAAGCTTTCTTT
15	TRBJ1-2	NA	TRBV3-1	NA	CASSQAAAPNYGYTF	TGTGCCAGCAGCCAAGCGGCTGCTCCAAACTATGGCTACACCTTC
14	TRBJ2-1	NA	TRBV15	NA	CATSSGLTNNEQFF	TGTGCCACCAGCAGCGGACTCACTAACAATGAGCAGTTCTTC
16	TRBJ2-1	TRBD2	TRBV5-1	NA	CASSLAGGFSYNEQFF	TGCGCCAGCAGCTTGGCGGGGGGGTTCTCCTACAATGAGCAGTTCTTC
14	TRBJ2-1	NA	TRBV20-1	NA	CSARVKRAGNEQFF	TGCAGTGCTAGAGTTAAAAGGGCAGGGAATGAGCAGTTCTTC
15	TRBJ2-1	TRBD2	TRBV7-9	NA	CASSITSGGNNEQFF	TGTGCCAGCAGTATTACTAGCGGGGGTAATAATGAGCAGTTCTTC